This T cell receptor beta chain was captured by sequencing in a study of human T cells and chemical hapten exposure. Study-level points and caveats: Following DPC sensitization, TCRs present above 1 in 1000 frequency showed no change.

The library gave individual cDNA molecules unique molecular identifiers. In the study's own analysis: A typical sample had 93,000 or so TCRs, with about 23,224 to 700,000 overall. TCRdb called the RACE reads again in MiXCR, with one record for every CDR3 protein. These V and J calls derive from TCRdb rather than the authors' analysis. Altogether about 380,000 distinct CDR3 sequences are present, approximately 5% being singletons, with the ten largest covering just over 2.5%. There are 13 residues in the CDR3. V was clipped by 7 bases and J by 2 bases, with 10 bases between them. Germline V gives CDR1 SNHLY, CDR2 FYNNEI. Time point in this sample: pre-sensitization, week 0. Noted treatment: therapeutic diphenylcyclopropenone sensitization with weekly scalp DPC. For this clonotype: The antigen is undetermined.

The source material was whole blood, sampled in connection with sensitization to the hapten diphenylcyclopropenone (DPC). This chain joins TRBV2 and TRBJ2-3; D is unresolved. The receptor's source is a woman in her forties or fifties with alopecia areata. Some clones in this sample may be carry-over from other donors' samples. This CDR3 is CASNGPFTDTQYF. The CDR3 DNA sequence: TGTGCCAGCAACGGACCCTTCACAGATACGCAGTATTTT.